Presented here are 10 T cell receptor beta chains from one specimen sequenced in a study of blood T cell repertoires in COVID-19. This table comes from immunoSEQ multiplex PCR, and its TCRdb copy is limited to in-frame clones, with some not included. The sample holds roughly 110,000 clones, roughly 80% seen once. The specimen sequenced was peripheral blood. The receptors here all came from a man in his fifties with acute or convalescent COVID-19.

The V and J genes are TRBV10-3 and TRBJ2-7; 9 bases align to TRBD1. V lost 0 bases, J lost 6 bases, and 9 bases stayed unmatched. This CDR3 has 16 amino acids. Germline V gene data show CDR1 as ENHRY and CDR2 as SYGVKD. The CDR3 DNA reads TGTGCCATCAGTGAGTCTAAGGGACAGGGCCCCCTCGAGCAGTACTTC. It codes for CAISESKGQGPLEQYF.

The V and J genes are TRBV4-2 and TRBJ2-1; 10 positions agree with TRBD2. The CDR3 sequence is 17 residues long. V shed 4 bases and J 0 bases; nucleotides not matched to a gene: 6. Per the germline V gene, CDR1 is LGHNA and CDR2 is YNFKEQ. CDR3 residues: CASSRTSGESSYNEQFF. The CDR3, as DNA: TGTGCCAGCAGCCGTACTAGCGGGGAATCCTCCTACAATGAGCAGTTCTTC.

The chain recombines TRBV3-1 (or the pseudogene TRBV3-2) with TRBJ1-5; 9 bases map to TRBD1. Germline assignment: CDR1 LGHDT and CDR2 YNNKEL (reference sequence). This CDR3 has 14 amino acids. V trimming: 4 bases; J trimming: 7 bases; junction bases outside the gene matches: 5. This chain's CDR3 is CASSRGTGTQPQHF. CDR3 DNA: TGTGCCAGCAGCCGAGGGACAGGGACGCAGCCCCAGCATTTT.

The CDR3 loop reads CASSLAEKGPEAFF. The CDR3 region has the DNA TGTGCCAGCAGCTTAGCGGAGAAGGGGCCTGAAGCTTTCTTT. This chain links TRBV7-9 with TRBJ1-1; maybe TRBD1 (5 bases). The CDR3 contains 14 residues. CDR1 SEHNR and CDR2 FQNEAQ come from the germline V gene (reference sequence). Deletions cut 0 bases from V and 6 bases from J, with 11 bases between.

V gene TRBV2 combines with J gene TRBJ1-4; TRBD1 might be the D (6 bases). CDR1 and CDR2 (germline): SNHLY, FYNNEI. The V end lost 7 bases, the J end lost 6 bases, and 15 bases lay between the germline ends. The CDR3 consists of 14 residues. Here the CDR3 DNA reads TGTGCCAGCAAAGCGTGGGGGCCTCATGAAAAACTGTTTTTT. Translation gives CASKAWGPHEKLFF.

The V and J genes are TRBV5-1 and TRBJ1-3, with D possibly matching TRBD1 (6 bases). This CDR3 spans 15 amino acids. The V and J ends lost 0 bases and 0 bases respectively, with 7 bases between them. The germline V gene has CDR1 SGHRS and CDR2 YFSETQ. The CDR3 region is CASSLEQGSGNTIYF. DNA for the CDR3: TGCGCCAGCAGCTTGGAACAGGGCTCTGGAAACACCATATATTTT.

V gene TRBV5-4 combines with J gene TRBJ1-2, with D possibly matching TRBD1 (5 bases). CDR1 is SGHNT and CDR2 is YYREEE in the germline V gene (reference sequence). V lost 4 bases to trimming and J lost 6 bases, with 16 bases between them. The CDR3 spans 14 residues. The CDR3 DNA sequence: TGTGCCAGCAGCCAGATACAGGCTTACCATGGCTACACCTTC. Translated, it gives CASSQIQAYHGYTF.

The table lists this clone with a count of one. The chain uses TRBV6-5 and TRBJ1-6; D is ambiguous. The CDR3 is 14 amino acids. V shed 7 bases and J shed 9 bases, with 16 bases lying between them. Germline CDR1 MNHEY, CDR2 SVGAGI. CDR3 coding DNA: TGTGCCAGCAACAATGGGAGGGCGGGTTCACCCCTCCACTTT. Amino acids: CASNNGRAGSPLHF.

The rearrangement links TRBV5-3 to TRBJ1-5; 11 bases fit TRBD1. TRBV5-3 is assigned to the ORF class and has an uncertain function. This CDR3 has 15 amino acids. V lost 4 bases to trimming and J lost 5 bases; unmatched junction nucleotides: 5. CDR3 in amino acids: CARSIADRGHQPQHF. CDR3 nucleotides: TGTGCCAGAAGCATAGCGGACAGGGGGCATCAGCCCCAGCATTTT.

V usage is TRBV6-5 and J usage is TRBJ2-3; TRBD1 aligns across 10 bases. V was clipped by 11 bases and J by 4 bases; unmatched bases: 9. The CDR3 consists of 14 residues. CDR1 and CDR2 (germline): MNHEY, SVGAGI. CDR3: CAGSGQGQADTQYF. Written as DNA, the CDR3 is TGTGCCGGTTCGGGACAGGGGCAGGCAGATACGCAGTATTTT.